This T cell receptor beta chain was identified in a study of human T cells and chemical hapten exposure. General study results and limits: Versus controls, expanded TCRs had significantly more large CDR3 similarity clusters.

Regarding time point: pre-sensitization, week 0. Documented treatment: therapeutic diphenylcyclopropenone sensitization with weekly scalp DPC. Unfractionated whole blood yielded the extracted total RNA. This clonotype was recorded many times. Its antigen remains unknown. TCRdb called the RACE reads again in MiXCR, with one record for every CDR3 protein. This table holds under 60,000 distinct CDR3 sequences, roughly a tenth found once. The CDR3 extends over 15 amino acids. V lost 8 bases to trimming and J lost 5 bases; unmatched junction nucleotides: 8. Per germline, CDR1 LNHDA and CDR2 SQIVND (reference sequence).

Sequences were derived from whole blood, sampled in connection with sensitization to the hapten diphenylcyclopropenone (DPC). This clonotype originated in a woman aged 25 to 39 with alopecia areata. Some clones in this sample may be carry-over from other donors' samples. The chain links TRBV19 to TRBJ1-6; 8 bases line up with TRBD1. The CDR3 spells CASSVGQGNNSPLHF. The CDR3 DNA follows: TGTGCCAGTTCGGTCGGACAGGGAAATAATTCACCCCTCCACTTT.